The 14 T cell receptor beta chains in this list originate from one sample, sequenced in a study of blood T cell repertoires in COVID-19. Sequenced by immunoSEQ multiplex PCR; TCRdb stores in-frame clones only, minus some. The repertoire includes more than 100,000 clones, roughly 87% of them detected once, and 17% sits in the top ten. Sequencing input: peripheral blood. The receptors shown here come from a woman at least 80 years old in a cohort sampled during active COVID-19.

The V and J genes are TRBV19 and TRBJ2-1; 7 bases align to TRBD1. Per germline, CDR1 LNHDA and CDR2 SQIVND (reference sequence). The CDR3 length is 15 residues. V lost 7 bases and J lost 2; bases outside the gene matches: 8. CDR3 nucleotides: TGTGCCAGTAACCCGGGACAGAACACCTACAATGAGCAGTTCTTC. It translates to CASNPGQNTYNEQFF.

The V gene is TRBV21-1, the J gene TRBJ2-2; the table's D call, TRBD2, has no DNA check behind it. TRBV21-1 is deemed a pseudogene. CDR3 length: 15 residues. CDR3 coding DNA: TGTGCCAGCAGCAAGGGACGGACTAGCGAAGGGGAGCTGTTTTTT. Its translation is CASSKGRTSEGELFF.

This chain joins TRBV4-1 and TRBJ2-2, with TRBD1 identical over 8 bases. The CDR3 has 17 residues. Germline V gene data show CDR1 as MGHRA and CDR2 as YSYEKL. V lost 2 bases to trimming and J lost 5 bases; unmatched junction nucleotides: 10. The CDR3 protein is CASSQTGQAFGTGELFF. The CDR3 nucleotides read TGCGCCAGCAGCCAAACGGGACAGGCTTTCGGAACCGGGGAGCTGTTTTTT.

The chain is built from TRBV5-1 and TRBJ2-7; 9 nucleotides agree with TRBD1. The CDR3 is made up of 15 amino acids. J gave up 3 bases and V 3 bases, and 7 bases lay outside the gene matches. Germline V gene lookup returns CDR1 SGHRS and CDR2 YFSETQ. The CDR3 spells CASSSGQGQFYEQYF. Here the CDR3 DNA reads TGCGCCAGCAGCTCGGGACAGGGCCAGTTCTACGAGCAGTACTTC.

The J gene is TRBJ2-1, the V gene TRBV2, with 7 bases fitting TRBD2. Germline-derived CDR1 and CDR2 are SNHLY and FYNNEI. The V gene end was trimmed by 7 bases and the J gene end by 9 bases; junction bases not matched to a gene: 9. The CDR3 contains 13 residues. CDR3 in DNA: TGTGCCAGCAACTGGGGACTAAGCAGTGAGCAGTTCTTC. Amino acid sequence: CASNWGLSSEQFF.

Here the CDR3 reads CASWDLTGQVSNEQFF. The DNA for the CDR3 is TGTGCCAGCTGGGATTTAACGGGACAGGTATCCAATGAGCAGTTCTTC. The chain carries TRBV6-6 and TRBJ2-1; 8 nucleotides match TRBD1. V lost 8 bases and J lost 6; bases outside the gene matches: 15. This CDR3 contains 16 residues. The germline CDR1 and CDR2 sequences are MNHNY and SVGAGI (reference sequence).

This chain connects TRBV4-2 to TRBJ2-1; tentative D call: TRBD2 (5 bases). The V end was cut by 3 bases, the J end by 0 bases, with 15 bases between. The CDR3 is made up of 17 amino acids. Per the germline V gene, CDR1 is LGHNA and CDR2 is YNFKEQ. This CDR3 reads CASSQASSRSSYNEQFF. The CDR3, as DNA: TGTGCCAGCAGCCAGGCCTCTAGCAGGAGCTCCTACAATGAGCAGTTCTTC.

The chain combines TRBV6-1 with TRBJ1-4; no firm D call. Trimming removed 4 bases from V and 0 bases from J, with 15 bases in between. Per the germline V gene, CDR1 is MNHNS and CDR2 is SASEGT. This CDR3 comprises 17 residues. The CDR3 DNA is TGTGCCAGCAGTGGTCAACCGATTTCAGCAACTAATGAAAAACTGTTTTTT. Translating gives CASSGQPISATNEKLFF.

This chain's CDR3 is CASSQALLHRGNEKLFF. In DNA form, the CDR3 reads TGTGCCAGCAGCCAAGCCCTCTTACACAGGGGTAATGAAAAACTGTTTTTT. The V gene is TRBV14, the J gene TRBJ1-4; the match to TRBD1 covers 7 bases. The J segment lost 4 bases and the V segment lost 1 base, leaving 9 bases of the junction unmatched. The germline V gene has CDR1 SGHDN and CDR2 FVKESK. The CDR3 loop spans 17 amino acids.

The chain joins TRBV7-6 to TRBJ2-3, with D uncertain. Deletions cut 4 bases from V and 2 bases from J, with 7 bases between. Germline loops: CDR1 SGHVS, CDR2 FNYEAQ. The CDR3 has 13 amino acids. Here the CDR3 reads CASSSTNTDTQYF. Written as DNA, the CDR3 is TGTGCCAGCAGCTCCACTAACACAGATACGCAGTATTTT.

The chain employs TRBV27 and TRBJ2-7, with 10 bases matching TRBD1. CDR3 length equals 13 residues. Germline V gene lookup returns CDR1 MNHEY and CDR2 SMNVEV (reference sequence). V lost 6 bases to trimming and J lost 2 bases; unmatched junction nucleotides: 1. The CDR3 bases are TGTGCCAGCAGCGGACAGGGGGCCTACGAGCAGTACTTC. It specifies CASSGQGAYEQYF.

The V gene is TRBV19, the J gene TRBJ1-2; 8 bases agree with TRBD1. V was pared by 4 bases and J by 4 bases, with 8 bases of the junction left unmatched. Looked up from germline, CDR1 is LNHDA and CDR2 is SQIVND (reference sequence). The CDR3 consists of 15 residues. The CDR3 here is CASSTPGTGVYGYTF. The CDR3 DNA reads TGTGCCAGTAGTACCCCCGGGACAGGAGTCTATGGCTACACCTTC. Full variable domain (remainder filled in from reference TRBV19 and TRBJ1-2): DGGITQSPKYLFRKEGQNVTLSCEQNLNHDAMYWYRQDPGQGLRLIYYSQIVNDFQKGDIAEGYSVSREKKESFPLTVTSAQKNPTAFYLCASSTPGTGVYGYTFGSGTRLTVV.

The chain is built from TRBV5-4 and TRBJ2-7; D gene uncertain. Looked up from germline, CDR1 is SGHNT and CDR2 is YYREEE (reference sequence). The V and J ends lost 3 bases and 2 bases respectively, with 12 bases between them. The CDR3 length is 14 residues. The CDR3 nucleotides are TGTGCCAGCAGCTCAGCTCGCGGAACCTACGAGCAGTACTTC. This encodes CASSSARGTYEQYF. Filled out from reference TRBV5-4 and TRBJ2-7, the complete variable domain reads ETGVTQSPTHLIKTRGQQVTLRCSSQSGHNTVSWYQQALGQGPQFIFQYYREEENGRGNFPPRFSGLQFPNYSSELNVNALELDDSALYLCASSSARGTYEQYFGPGTRLTVT.

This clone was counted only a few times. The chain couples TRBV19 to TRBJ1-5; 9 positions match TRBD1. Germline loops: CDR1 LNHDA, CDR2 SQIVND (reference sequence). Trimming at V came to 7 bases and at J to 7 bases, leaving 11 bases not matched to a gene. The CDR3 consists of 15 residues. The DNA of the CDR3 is TGTGCCAGTACCCCCGGAGGACAGGGGTTCCAGCCCCAGCATTTT. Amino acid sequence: CASTPGGQGFQPQHF.